The clone carrying this TCR beta chain has just one count. This sample is drawn from a study of blood T cell repertoires in COVID-19. Study-level background: Acute and convalescent COVID-19 specimens originated in the United States, Italy and Spain. PBMCs, B-cell-depleted T cells, or T cells provided the cDNA or gDNA that made up the material.

V lost 7 bases and J 1 base, leaving 10 bases between the germline ends. The CDR3 runs to 13 residues. In germline, CDR1 is ENHRY, CDR2 SYGVKD. Original methodology: Estimates of nucleated cell counts were drawn from the amplification of reference gene primers. The table came from immunoSEQ multiplex PCR; TCRdb's copy has only in-frame clones and leaves some out. V, J and clone size were drawn from that table, and D and trimming were deduced from the DNA. Seen here are tens of thousands of clones, around 85% observed once, and the top ten hold roughly 37%. The receptor was isolated from a man older than 75 with acute or convalescent COVID-19. The sequenced material came from peripheral blood. The chain employs TRBV10-3 and TRBJ1-1; D is unresolved. The CDR3 DNA sequence: TGTGCCATCAAGGGCGGGCCGAACACTGAAGCTTTCTTT. This codes for CAIKGGPNTEAFF.